The clone carrying this TCR beta chain was picked up many times. Its cognate antigen is unknown. Researchers prepared the TCRbeta library using unique molecular identifiers, the study reports. MiXCR was run by TCRdb on the PCR reads, yielding one entry per CDR3 protein. The table includes approximately 800,000 distinct CDR3 sequences, 16% detected once. CDR3 length: 16 residues. With 2 bases clipped from V and 9 bases from J, the junction kept 8 bases outside the gene matches. Germline V gene sequence: CDR1 SGHAT, CDR2 FQNNGV. This specimen belongs to a study of T-cell reconstitution after alpha-beta-depleted transplantation in children. Study-level findings and limits: In patients about two months after transplant, alpha-beta T cells reportedly arose from several hundred expanded graft clones. The study traced high day-60 TCRbeta diversity in some patients to surviving recipient T cells and thymic progenitors. T-cell counts and diversity at one year following transplant were attributed mainly to newly produced T cells.

The source was PBMCs, mostly from graft donor cells, collected 360 days after TCRalphabeta/CD19-depleted stem cell transplant. The source of this sequence is a male patient younger than 18 who had a stem cell transplant for acute lymphoblastic leukemia, so the T cells may come from the graft donor. The chain uses TRBV11-2 and TRBJ2-1; 12 bases align to TRBD1. The CDR3 loop is CASSLLSGTGGSEQFF. In DNA form, the CDR3 reads TGTGCCAGCAGCTTACTTTCCGGGACAGGGGGCAGTGAGCAGTTCTTC. Based on the CDR3 plus reference TRBV11-2 and TRBJ2-1, the full variable domain is EAGVAQSPRYKIIEKRQSVAFWCNPISGHATLYWYQQILGQGPKLLIQFQNNGVVDDSQLPKDRFSAERLKGVDSTLKIQPAKLEDSAVYLCASSLLSGTGGSEQFFGPGTRLTVL.